This T cell receptor (beta chain) was retrieved from a study of T cells in Graves' hyperthyroidism and ophthalmopathy. Study at large: Peripheral blood collection took place at initial diagnosis, before any treatment.

The CDR3 is 16 amino acids. The V and J ends lost 6 bases and 7 bases respectively, with 28 bases between them. Germline V gene sequence: CDR1 DFQATT, CDR2 SNEGSKA (reference sequence). TCR beta CDR3 sequences were amplified from RNA transcripts. A set of HTBI primers served as the primers for a first-round RT-PCR of the TCR CDR3. Using its own MiXCR run on the multiplex PCR reads, TCRdb lists one record per CDR3 protein. Among some 400,000 distinct CDR3 sequences, about 18% were seen once, and the ten largest hold around 4%. Source material for PBMCs was about 10 ml fresh peripheral blood. Ten or more counts support this clonotype.

The sequencing sample was made of blood. The TCR was taken from a woman aged 18-30 years with Graves' hyperthyroidism. The chain recombines TRBV20-1 with TRBJ2-7; D might be TRBD1 or TRBD2, each matching 5 bases. As DNA, the CDR3 is TGCAGTGCCCCATATTGGGACCCCCCTAAGCTAATTGAGCAGTACTTC. Its protein product is CSAPYWDPPKLIEQYF.